This TCR beta chain was obtained from a study of T cells after posttransplantation cyclophosphamide. General study results and limits: Skin or GI-infiltrating T cells shared few TRB sequences with blood. Donor CD8+ memory clones often dominated recipient blood repertoires at later times.

Measured with immunoSEQ multiplex PCR; TCRdb has only the in-frame clones, and not every one. The sample yields 16,000 or so clones, around 84% seen once. The CDR3 is made up of 14 amino acids. Trimming removed 6 bases at V and 6 bases at J, with 18 bases between. The germline gives CDR1 LNHDA, CDR2 SQIVND (reference sequence). Controls had myeloablative marrow grafts with methotrexate and calcineurin inhibitor, sampled at 1 year. This clone showed up just a few times. Its antigen is undetermined. The rearrangement links TRBV19 to TRBJ2-7; TRBD2 might be the D (5 bases). The clonotype originates from a female patient aged 18-30 years who received an allogeneic stem cell transplant from an unrelated donor, was CMV-positive, and had acute and chronic GVHD. Some of the T cells may derive from the graft donor. The sample here was PBMCs, taken after allogeneic stem cell transplant with calcineurin inhibitor and methotrexate. CDR3 nucleotide sequence: TGTGCCAGTAGATCCCTAGCAACCGCCCCCGAGCAGTACTTC. Its translation: CASRSLATAPEQYF.